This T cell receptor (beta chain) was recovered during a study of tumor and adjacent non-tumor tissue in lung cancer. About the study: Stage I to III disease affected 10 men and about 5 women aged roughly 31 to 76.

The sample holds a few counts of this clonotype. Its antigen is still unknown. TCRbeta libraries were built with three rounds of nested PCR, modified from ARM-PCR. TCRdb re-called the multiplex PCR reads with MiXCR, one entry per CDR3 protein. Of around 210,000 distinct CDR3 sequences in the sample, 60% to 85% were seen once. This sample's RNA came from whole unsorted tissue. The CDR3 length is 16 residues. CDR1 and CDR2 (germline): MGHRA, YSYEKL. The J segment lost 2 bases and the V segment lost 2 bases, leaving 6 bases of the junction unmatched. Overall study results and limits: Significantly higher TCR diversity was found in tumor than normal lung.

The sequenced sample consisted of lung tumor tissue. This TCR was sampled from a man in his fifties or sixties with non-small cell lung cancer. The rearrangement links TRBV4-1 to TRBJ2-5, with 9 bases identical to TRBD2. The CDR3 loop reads CASSQKLAGIQETQYF. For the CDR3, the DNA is TGCGCCAGCAGCCAAAAGCTAGCGGGGATACAAGAGACCCAGTACTTC.